Below, 7 T cell receptor beta chains from the same sample are listed, as sequenced in a study of blood T cell repertoires in COVID-19. Here immunoSEQ multiplex PCR was the method, and the copy in TCRdb shows in-frame clones only, minus some. The table records some 58,000 clones, less than 95% of them present only once. Sequences were obtained from peripheral blood. The receptors here all came from a man aged 35 to 55 with acute or convalescent COVID-19.

This chain links TRBV5-1 with TRBJ1-2, with D uncertain. In germline, CDR1 is SGHRS, CDR2 YFSETQ. This CDR3 contains 13 residues. Trimming left V 5 bases short and J 5 bases short, with 13 bases between. CDR3: CASSTGIGYGYTF. Written as DNA, the CDR3 is TGCGCCAGCAGTACGGGGATAGGGTATGGCTACACCTTC.

This clone was counted between two and nine times. The V call is TRBV27, the J call TRBJ2-7, with TRBD1 matching 7 bases. CDR1 is MNHEY and CDR2 is SMNVEV in the germline V gene (reference sequence). The CDR3 totals 14 residues. Germline trimming cut 2 bases from V and 0 bases from J; bases unmatched to any gene: 1. The CDR3 protein is CASSLGDSSYEQYF. The CDR3 DNA is TGTGCCAGCAGTTTAGGGGACAGCTCCTACGAGCAGTACTTC.

The V gene is TRBV5-1, the J gene TRBJ2-1; 8 bases line up with TRBD2. The CDR3 has 15 residues. CDR1 SGHRS and CDR2 YFSETQ come from the germline V gene. With V trimmed by 0 bases and J by 6 bases, 5 bases remained unmatched. The CDR3 DNA reads TGCGCCAGCAGCTTGGACGGGAGGGCCGTCAATGAGCAGTTCTTC. Amino acids: CASSLDGRAVNEQFF. The whole variable domain, remainder taken from reference TRBV5-1 and TRBJ2-1, is KAGVTQTPRYLIKTRGQQVTLSCSPISGHRSVSWYQQTPGQGLQFLFEYFSETQRNKGNFPGRFSGRQFSNSRSEMNVSTLELGDSALYLCASSLDGRAVNEQFFGPGTRLTVL.

J is TRBJ2-3 and V is TRBV19, with 8 bases matching TRBD1. The CDR3 is 15 residues long. The germline V gene has CDR1 LNHDA and CDR2 SQIVND (reference sequence). Unmatched junction bases numbered 4, after V lost 4 bases and J lost 1 base. The CDR3 DNA reads TGTGCCAGTAGTACTACAGGGGGAGGCACAGATACGCAGTATTTT. Encoded protein: CASSTTGGGTDTQYF. Drawing the rest from reference TRBV19 and TRBJ2-3, the complete variable domain is DGGITQSPKYLFRKEGQNVTLSCEQNLNHDAMYWYRQDPGQGLRLIYYSQIVNDFQKGDIAEGYSVSREKKESFPLTVTSAQKNPTAFYLCASSTTGGGTDTQYFGPGTRLTVL.

This clone was picked up one time. The gene calls are TRBV27 and TRBJ2-7, with 7 bases aligning to TRBD1. The junction had 5 bases not matched to a gene; V was cut back by 5 bases and J by 1 base. CDR1 and CDR2 from the germline V gene are MNHEY and SMNVEV (reference sequence). This CDR3 spans 14 amino acids. The CDR3 spells CASSPWGQSYEQYF. The CDR3 DNA is TGTGCCAGCAGTCCTTGGGGACAGTCCTACGAGCAGTACTTC.

The V and J genes are TRBV21-1 and TRBJ1-2. TRBV21-1 is recorded as a pseudogene. The CDR3 covers 13 residues. The DNA of the CDR3 is TGTGCCAGCGTAACGGGGGTATCCTATGGCTACACCTTC. Its translation is CASVTGVSYGYTF.

The chain couples TRBV19 to TRBJ1-5; D is possibly TRBD1 (5 bases). V was trimmed by 3 bases and J by 2 bases, leaving 17 bases between them. The CDR3 runs to 17 residues. Germline V gene lookup returns CDR1 LNHDA and CDR2 SQIVND (reference sequence). The CDR3 DNA sequence: TGTGCCAGTAGTATTCGACAGAACGGAGCCGGCAATCAGCCCCAGCATTTT. Translation: CASSIRQNGAGNQPQHF. Full variable domain (outside the CDR3, taken from reference TRBV19 and TRBJ1-5): DGGITQSPKYLFRKEGQNVTLSCEQNLNHDAMYWYRQDPGQGLRLIYYSQIVNDFQKGDIAEGYSVSREKKESFPLTVTSAQKNPTAFYLCASSIRQNGAGNQPQHFGDGTRLSIL.